This T cell receptor beta chain was sequenced in a study of Graves' ophthalmopathy and Graves' hyperthyroidism. The study's findings and limits: Blood contained most expanded thyroid clonotypes exceeding 0.001 frequency.

Deletions cut 4 bases from V and 0 bases from J, with 12 bases between. Looked up from germline, CDR1 is LNHDA and CDR2 is SQIVND (reference sequence). This CDR3 has 15 residues. Researchers took RNA transcripts and amplified TCR beta CDR3 regions from them. HTBI primers primed a first-round RT-PCR, and a second-round multiplex PCR followed. TCRdb redid the calling of the multiplex PCR reads with MiXCR, one entry per CDR3 protein. The sample includes around 660,000 distinct CDR3 sequences, more than 40% seen only once; the top ten take 3% to 4%. Donors with ophthalmopathy: moderate-to-severe activity, CAS ≥3, NOSPECS ≥4, duration under 3 months. Regarding this clonotype: Antigen specificity is unknown. A read error may explain this, as a much larger clone is one base away. It is likely a read error, because the conserved phenylalanine at the end of the CDR3 is missing.

The receptor was derived from an adult man with Graves' ophthalmopathy. Sequences were obtained from peripheral blood. This chain uses TRBV19 with TRBJ1-1; maybe TRBD1 (6 bases). The CDR3 spells CASSRAGALNTEAFL. CDR3 coding DNA: TGTGCCAGTAGTAGAGCAGGGGCACTGAACACTGAAGCTTTCTTA.